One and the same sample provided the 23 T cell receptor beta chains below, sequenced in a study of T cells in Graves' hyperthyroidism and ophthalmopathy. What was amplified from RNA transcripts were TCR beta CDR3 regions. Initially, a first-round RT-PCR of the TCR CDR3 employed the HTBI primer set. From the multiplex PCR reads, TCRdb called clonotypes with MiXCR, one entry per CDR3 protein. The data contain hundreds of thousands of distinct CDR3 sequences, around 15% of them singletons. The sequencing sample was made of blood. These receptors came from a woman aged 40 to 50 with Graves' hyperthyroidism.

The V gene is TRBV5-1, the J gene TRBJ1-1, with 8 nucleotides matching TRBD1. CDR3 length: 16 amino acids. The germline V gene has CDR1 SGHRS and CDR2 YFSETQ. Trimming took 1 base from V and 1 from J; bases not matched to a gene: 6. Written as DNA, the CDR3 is TGCGCCAGCAGCTTGTGGACAGGGCAGGGGAACACTGAAGCTTTCTTT. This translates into CASSLWTGQGNTEAFF.

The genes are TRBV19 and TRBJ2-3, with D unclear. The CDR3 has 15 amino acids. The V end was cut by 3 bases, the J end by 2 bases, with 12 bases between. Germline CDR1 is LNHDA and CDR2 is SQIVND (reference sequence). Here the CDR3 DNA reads TGTGCCAGTAGTATCTTTGGATACTACACAGATACGCAGTATTTT. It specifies CASSIFGYYTDTQYF.

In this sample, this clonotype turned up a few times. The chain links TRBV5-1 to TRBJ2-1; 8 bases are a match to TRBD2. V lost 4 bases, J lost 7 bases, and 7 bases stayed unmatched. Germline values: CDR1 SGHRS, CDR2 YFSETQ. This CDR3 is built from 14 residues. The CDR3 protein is CASSTGTSNNEQFF. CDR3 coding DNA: TGCGCCAGCAGCACCGGGACTAGTAATAATGAGCAGTTCTTC.

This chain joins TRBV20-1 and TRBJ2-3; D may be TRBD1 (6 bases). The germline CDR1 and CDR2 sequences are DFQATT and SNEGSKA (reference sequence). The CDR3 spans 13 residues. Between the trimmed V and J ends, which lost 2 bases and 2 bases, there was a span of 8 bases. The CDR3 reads CSARKGVTDTQYF. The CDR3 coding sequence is TGCAGTGCTAGAAAGGGGGTCACAGATACGCAGTATTTT.

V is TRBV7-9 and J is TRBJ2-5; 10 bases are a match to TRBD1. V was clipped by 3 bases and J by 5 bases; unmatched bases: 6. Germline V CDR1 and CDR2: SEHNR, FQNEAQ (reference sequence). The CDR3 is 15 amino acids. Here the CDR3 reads CASSFGTGDTETQYF. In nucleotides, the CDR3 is TGTGCCAGCAGCTTTGGGACAGGGGATACGGAGACCCAGTACTTC.

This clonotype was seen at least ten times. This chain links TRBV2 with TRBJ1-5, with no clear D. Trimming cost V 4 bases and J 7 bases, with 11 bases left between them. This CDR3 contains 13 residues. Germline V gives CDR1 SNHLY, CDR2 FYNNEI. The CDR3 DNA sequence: TGTGCCAGCAGTGTGCCCCCCGCCCAGCCCCAGCATTTT. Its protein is CASSVPPAQPQHF. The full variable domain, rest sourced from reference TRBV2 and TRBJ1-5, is EPEVTQTPSHQVTQMGQEVILRCVPISNHLYFYWYRQILGQKVEFLVSFYNNEISEKSEIFDDQFSVERPDGSNFTLKIRSTKLEDSAMYFCASSVPPAQPQHFGDGTRLSIL.

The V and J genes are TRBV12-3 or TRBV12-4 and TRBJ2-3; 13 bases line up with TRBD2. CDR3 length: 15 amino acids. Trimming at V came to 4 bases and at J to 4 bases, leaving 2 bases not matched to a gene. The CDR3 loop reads CASSWGLAGSDTQYF. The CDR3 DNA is TGTGCCAGCAGTTGGGGACTAGCGGGATCAGATACGCAGTATTTT.

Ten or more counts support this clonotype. DNA of the CDR3: TGTGCCAGCAGCTTAGCGTCCCCCCCGAATGAGCAGTTCTTC. This codes for CASSLASPPNEQFF. The rearrangement joins TRBV7-3 to TRBJ2-1; D gene unclear. The germline V gene has CDR1 SGHTA and CDR2 FQGTGA. Trimming pared 2 bases from V and 7 bases from J, leaving 12 bases between. This CDR3 region has 14 residues.

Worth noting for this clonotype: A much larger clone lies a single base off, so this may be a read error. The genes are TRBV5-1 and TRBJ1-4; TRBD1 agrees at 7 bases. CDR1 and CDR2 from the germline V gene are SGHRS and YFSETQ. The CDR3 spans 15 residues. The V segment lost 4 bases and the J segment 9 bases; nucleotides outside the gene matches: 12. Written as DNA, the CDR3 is TGCGCCAGCAGCGCCAGATCCGGGACAGACAAAAAACTGTTTTTT. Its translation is CASSARSGTDKKLFF.

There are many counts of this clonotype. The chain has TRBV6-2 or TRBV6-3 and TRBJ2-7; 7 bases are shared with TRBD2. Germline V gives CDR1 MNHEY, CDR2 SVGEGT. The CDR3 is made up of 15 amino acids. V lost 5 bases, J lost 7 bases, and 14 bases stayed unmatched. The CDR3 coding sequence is TGTGCCAGCAGTAACCACTTAGCGGGCGCCTTGGAGCAGTACTTC. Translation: CASSNHLAGALEQYF.

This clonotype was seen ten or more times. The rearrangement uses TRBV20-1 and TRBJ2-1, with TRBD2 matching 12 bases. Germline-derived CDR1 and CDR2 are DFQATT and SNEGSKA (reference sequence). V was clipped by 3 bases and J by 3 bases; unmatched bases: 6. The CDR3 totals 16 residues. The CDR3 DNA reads TGCAGTGCTAGTGCCAGGACTAGCGGGAACTACAATGAGCAGTTCTTC. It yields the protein CSASARTSGNYNEQFF.

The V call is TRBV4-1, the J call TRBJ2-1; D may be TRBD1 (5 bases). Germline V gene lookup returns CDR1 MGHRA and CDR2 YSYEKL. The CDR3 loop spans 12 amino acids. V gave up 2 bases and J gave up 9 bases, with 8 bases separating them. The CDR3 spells CASSQLQGEQFF. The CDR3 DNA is TGCGCCAGCAGCCAACTCCAGGGTGAGCAGTTCTTC.

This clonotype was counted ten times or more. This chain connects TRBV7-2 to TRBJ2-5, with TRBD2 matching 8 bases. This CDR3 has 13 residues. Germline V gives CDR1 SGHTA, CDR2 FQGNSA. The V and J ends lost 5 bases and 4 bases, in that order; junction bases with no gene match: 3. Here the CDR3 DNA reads TGTGCCAGCAGCCGGGAGGGGGGAGAGACCCAGTACTTC. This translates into CASSREGGETQYF.

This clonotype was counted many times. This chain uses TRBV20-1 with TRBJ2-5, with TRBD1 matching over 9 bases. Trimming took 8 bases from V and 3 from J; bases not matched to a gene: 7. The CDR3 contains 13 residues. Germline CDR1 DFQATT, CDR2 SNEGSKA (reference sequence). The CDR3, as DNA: TGCAGTACGCTGGGACAGGGAAAAGAGACCCAGTACTTC. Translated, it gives CSTLGQGKETQYF.

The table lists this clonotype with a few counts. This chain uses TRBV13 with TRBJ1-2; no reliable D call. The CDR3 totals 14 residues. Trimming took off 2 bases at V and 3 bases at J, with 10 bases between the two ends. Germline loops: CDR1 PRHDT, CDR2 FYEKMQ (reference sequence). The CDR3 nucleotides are TGTGCCAGCAGCTTAAAGCCCCTCGACTATGGCTACACCTTC. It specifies CASSLKPLDYGYTF.

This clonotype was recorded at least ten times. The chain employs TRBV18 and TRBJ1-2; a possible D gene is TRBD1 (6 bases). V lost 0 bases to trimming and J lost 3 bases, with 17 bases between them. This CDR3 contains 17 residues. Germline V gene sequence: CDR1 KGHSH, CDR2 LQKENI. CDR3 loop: CASSPPLGQGRHYGYTF. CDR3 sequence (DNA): TGTGCCAGCTCACCACCGCTCGGGCAGGGGCGTCACTATGGCTACACCTTC.

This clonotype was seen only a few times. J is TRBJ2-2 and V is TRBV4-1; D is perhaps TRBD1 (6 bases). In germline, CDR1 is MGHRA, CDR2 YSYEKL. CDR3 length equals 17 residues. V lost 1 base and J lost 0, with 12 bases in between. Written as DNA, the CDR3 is TGCGCCAGCAGCCAAGCGGACAGCTTACCGAACACCGGGGAGCTGTTTTTT. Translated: CASSQADSLPNTGELFF.

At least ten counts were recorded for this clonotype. The CDR3 nucleotides read TGTGCCAGCTCACCTAAGGACACCGGGGAGCTGTTTTTT. Translating it yields CASSPKDTGELFF. This chain joins TRBV18 and TRBJ2-2; unclear D gene. The germline V gene has CDR1 KGHSH and CDR2 LQKENI. The CDR3 length is 13 residues. The germline V and J ends were trimmed by 3 bases and 3 bases, with 5 bases remaining between them.

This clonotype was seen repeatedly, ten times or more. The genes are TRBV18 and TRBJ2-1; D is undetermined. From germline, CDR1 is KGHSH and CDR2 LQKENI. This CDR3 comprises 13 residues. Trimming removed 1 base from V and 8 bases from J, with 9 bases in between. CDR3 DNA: TGTGCCAGCTCACCACTTGTAAGGGATGAGCAGTTCTTC. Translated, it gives CASSPLVRDEQFF.

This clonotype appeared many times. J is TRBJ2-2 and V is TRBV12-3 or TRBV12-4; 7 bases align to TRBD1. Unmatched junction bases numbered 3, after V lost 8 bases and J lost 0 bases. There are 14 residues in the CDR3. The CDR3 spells CASGTATNTGELFF. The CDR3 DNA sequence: TGTGCCAGCGGGACAGCCACGAACACCGGGGAGCTGTTTTTT.

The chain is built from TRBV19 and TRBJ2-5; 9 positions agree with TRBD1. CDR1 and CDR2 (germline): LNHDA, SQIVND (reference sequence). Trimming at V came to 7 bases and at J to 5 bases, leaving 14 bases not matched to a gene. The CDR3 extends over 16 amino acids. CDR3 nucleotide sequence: TGTGCCAGTACGCCGGGACAGGGCCTCAGCCAGGAGACCCAGTACTTC. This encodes CASTPGQGLSQETQYF.

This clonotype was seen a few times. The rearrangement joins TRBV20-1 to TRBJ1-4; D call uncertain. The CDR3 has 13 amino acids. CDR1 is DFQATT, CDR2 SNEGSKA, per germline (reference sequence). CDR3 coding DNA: TGCAGCTTCCATGGACTCTCTGGGGAAAAACTGTTTTTT. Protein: CSFHGLSGEKLFF.

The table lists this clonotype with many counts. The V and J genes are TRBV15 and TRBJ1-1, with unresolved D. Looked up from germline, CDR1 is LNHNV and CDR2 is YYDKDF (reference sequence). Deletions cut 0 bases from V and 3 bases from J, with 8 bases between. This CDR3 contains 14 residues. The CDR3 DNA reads TGTGCCACCAGCAGAGATAGGTGGGACACTGAAGCTTTCTTT. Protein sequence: CATSRDRWDTEAFF.